Listed here are 9 T cell receptor beta chains from one sample, sequenced in a study of read filtering for tumor transcriptome and immune sequencing. From roughly 390 ng of RNA, a library with molecular barcoded alpha/delta and beta/gamma adaptors was made. MiXCR was run by TCRdb on the reads, yielding one entry per CDR3 protein. The sample lists about 58,000 distinct CDR3 sequences; around an eighth were seen once. Sequencing was carried out using a population of CD138-negative cells sorted from bone marrow. The receptors come from a donor aged 40 or older with multiple myeloma.

This clonotype was recorded many times. V gene TRBV28 combines with J gene TRBJ1-2; 7 bases agree with TRBD1. Germline CDR1 reads MDHEN; CDR2 reads SYDVKM. This CDR3 has 12 residues. The CDR3, as DNA: TGTCTTACAGGGGTTGCTAACTATGGCTACACCTTC. Translation gives CLTGVANYGYTF.

As concerns this clonotype: A read error is possible here, since a much larger clone lies one base away. Given the absence of the conserved phenylalanine or tryptophan at the CDR3 end, a read error is likely. This CDR3 is CASTPREPNTEAFY. The CDR3 nucleotides are TGTGCCAGCACCCCCAGGGAGCCGAACACTGAAGCTTTCTAT. The V gene is TRBV12-3 or TRBV12-4, the J gene TRBJ1-1, with a possible D match to TRBD1 (5 bases). The CDR3 extends over 14 amino acids. Trimming stripped 7 bases from V and 1 base from J, with 13 bases between.

This clonotype showed up just a few times. The V gene is TRBV5-1, the J gene TRBJ2-7, with D perhaps matching TRBD2 (5 bases). Germline V CDR1 and CDR2: SGHRS, YFSETQ. V lost 0 bases to trimming and J lost 0 bases, with 16 bases between them. The CDR3 totals 17 residues. Here the CDR3 reads CASSLVGGTFLSYEQYF. The DNA of the CDR3 is TGCGCCAGCAGCTTGGTCGGAGGCACTTTCCTCTCCTACGAGCAGTACTTC.

This clonotype was counted ten times or more. The chain couples TRBV28 to TRBJ2-7; D remains ambiguous. With 3 bases removed from V and 7 bases from J, the gap between germline ends came to 16 bases. The CDR3 consists of 14 residues. The germline CDR1 and CDR2 sequences are MDHEN and SYDVKM. The CDR3 here is CASSFPSSDGEQYF. The CDR3, as DNA: TGTGCCAGCAGTTTTCCAAGTTCCGACGGAGAGCAGTACTTC.

The chain carries TRBV12-3 or TRBV12-4 and TRBJ2-7; D unresolved. V shed 6 bases and J shed 0 bases, with 21 bases lying between them. The CDR3 spans 17 residues. DNA of the CDR3: TGTGCCAGCAGCACGGCGAACTTACGCAGGAGCTCCTACGAGCAGTACTTC. This translates into CASSTANLRRSSYEQYF.

A few counts support this clonotype. The chain links TRBV23-1 to TRBJ1-2; D possibly corresponds to TRBD1 (5 bases). TRBV23-1 falls under the ORF class, with uncertain function. V gave up 0 bases and J gave up 4 bases, with 9 bases separating them. The CDR3 runs to 14 residues. The CDR3 sequence: CASSQSNGTYGYTF. In nucleotides, the CDR3 is TGCGCCAGCAGTCAATCTAACGGGACCTATGGCTACACCTTC.

A few counts support this clonotype. Being one base from a much bigger clone, this may be a read error. The gene calls are TRBV11-2 and TRBJ1-6; D is ambiguous. Germline V lookup: CDR1 SGHAT, CDR2 FQNNGV. The CDR3 spans 11 residues. The ends were cut back, 8 bases at V and 8 bases at J, with 7 bases in the middle. The CDR3 spells CASGLHSPLHF. As DNA, the CDR3 is TGTGCCAGCGGCCTCCATTCACCCCTCCACTTT.

This clonotype has at least ten counts. The V and J genes are TRBV7-9 and TRBJ2-5, with D uncertain. The CDR3 consists of 11 residues. V shed 7 bases and J shed 5 bases, with 8 bases lying between them. The germline gives CDR1 SEHNR, CDR2 FQNEAQ (reference sequence). Written as DNA, the CDR3 is TGTGCCAGCAACTACCTGGAGACCCAGTACTTC. Its protein product is CASNYLETQYF.

The sample holds a few counts of this clonotype. A much more abundant neighbour one base away suggests this may be a read error. The rearrangement uses TRBV11-2 and TRBJ2-3; TRBD1 aligns across 8 bases. Per germline, CDR1 SGHAT and CDR2 FQNNGV. The CDR3 is 17 residues long. CDR3 in amino acids: CASSPISRGRLTDTLYF. In DNA form, the CDR3 reads TGTGCCAGCAGCCCCATTAGCAGGGGGCGCCTCACAGATACGCTGTATTTT.